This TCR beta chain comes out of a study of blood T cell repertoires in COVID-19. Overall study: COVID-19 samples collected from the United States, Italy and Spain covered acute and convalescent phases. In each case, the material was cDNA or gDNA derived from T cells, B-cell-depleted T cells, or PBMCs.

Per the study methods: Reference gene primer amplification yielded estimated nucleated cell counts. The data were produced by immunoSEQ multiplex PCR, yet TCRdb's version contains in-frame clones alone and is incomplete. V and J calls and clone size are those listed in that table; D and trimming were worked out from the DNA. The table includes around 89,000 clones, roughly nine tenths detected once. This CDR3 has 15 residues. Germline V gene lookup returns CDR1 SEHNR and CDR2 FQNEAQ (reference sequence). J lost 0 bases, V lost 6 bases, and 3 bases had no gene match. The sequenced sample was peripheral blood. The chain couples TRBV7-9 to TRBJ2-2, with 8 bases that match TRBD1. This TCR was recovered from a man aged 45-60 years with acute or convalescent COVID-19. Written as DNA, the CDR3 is TGTGCCAGCAGGGCAGGGGGCCCGAACACCGGGGAGCTGTTTTTT. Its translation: CASRAGGPNTGELFF. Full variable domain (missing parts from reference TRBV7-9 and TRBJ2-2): DTGVSQNPRHKITKRGQNVTFRCDPISEHNRLYWYRQTLGQGPEFLTYFQNEAQLEKSRLLSDRFSAERPKGSFSTLEIQRTEQGDSAMYLCASRAGGPNTGELFFGEGSRLTVL.